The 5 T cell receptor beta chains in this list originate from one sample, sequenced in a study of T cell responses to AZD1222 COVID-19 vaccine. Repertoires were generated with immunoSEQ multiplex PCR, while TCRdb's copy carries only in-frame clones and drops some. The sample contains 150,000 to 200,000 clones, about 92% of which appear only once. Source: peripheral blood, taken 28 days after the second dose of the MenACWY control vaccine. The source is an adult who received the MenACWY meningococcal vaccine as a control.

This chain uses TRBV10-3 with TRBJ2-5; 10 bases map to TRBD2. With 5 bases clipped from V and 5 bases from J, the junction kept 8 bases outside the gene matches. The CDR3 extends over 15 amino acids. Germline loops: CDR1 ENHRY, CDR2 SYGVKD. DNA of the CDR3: TGTGCCATCAGTATAGCGGGAGGAGAGTCGGAGACCCAGTACTTC. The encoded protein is CAISIAGGESETQYF.

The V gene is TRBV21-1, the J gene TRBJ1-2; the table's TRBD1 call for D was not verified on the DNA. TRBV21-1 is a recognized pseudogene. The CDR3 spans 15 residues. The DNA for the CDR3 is TGTGCCAGCAGCAAAAAAGGGGGAGTCGGCACTGGCTACACCTTC. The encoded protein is CASSKKGGVGTGYTF.

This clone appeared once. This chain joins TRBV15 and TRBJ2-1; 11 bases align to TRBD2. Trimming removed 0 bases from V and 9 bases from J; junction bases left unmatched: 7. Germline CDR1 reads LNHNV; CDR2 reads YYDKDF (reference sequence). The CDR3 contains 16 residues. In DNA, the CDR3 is TGTGCCACCAGCAGAGATTCCCCACTAGCGGGAGCTGAGCAGTTCTTC. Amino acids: CATSRDSPLAGAEQFF. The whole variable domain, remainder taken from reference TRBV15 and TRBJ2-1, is DAMVIQNPRYQVTQFGKPVTLSCSQTLNHNVMYWYQQKSSQAPKLLFHYYDKDFNNEADTPDNFQSRRPNTSFCFLDIRSPGLGDTAMYLCATSRDSPLAGAEQFFGPGTRLTVL.

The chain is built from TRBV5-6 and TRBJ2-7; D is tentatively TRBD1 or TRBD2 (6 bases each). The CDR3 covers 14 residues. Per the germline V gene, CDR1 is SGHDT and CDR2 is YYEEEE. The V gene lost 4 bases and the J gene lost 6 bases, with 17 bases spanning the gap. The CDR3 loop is CASSRLQGLLEQYF. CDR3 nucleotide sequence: TGTGCCAGCAGCCGTCTACAGGGACTCCTCGAGCAGTACTTC.

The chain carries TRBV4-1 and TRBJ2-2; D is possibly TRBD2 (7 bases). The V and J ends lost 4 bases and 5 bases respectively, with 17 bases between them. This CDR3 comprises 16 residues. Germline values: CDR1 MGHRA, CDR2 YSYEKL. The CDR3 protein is CASSLPGGRETGELFF. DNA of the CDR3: TGCGCCAGCAGCCTCCCTGGGGGGCGGGAGACCGGGGAGCTGTTTTTT.